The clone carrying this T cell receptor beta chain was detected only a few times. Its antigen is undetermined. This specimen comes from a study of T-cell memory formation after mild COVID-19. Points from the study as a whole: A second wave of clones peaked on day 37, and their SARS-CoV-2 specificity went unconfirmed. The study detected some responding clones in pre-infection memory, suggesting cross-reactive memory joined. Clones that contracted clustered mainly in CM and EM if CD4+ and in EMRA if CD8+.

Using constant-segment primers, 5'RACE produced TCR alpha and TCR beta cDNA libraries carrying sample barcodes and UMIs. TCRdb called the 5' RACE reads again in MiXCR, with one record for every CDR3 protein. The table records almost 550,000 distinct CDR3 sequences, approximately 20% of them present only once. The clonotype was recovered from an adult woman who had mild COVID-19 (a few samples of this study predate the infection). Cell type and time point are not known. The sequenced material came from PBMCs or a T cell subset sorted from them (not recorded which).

The DNA for the CDR3 is TGTGCCACCGGCGGGACCAGCACAGATACGCAGTATTTT. It encodes CATGGTSTDTQYF. The chain couples TRBV15 to TRBJ2-3; D possibly corresponds to TRBD2 (6 bases). The CDR3 has 13 amino acids. Looked up from germline, CDR1 is LNHNV and CDR2 is YYDKDF (reference sequence). Trimming left V 8 bases short and J 0 bases short, with 9 bases between.